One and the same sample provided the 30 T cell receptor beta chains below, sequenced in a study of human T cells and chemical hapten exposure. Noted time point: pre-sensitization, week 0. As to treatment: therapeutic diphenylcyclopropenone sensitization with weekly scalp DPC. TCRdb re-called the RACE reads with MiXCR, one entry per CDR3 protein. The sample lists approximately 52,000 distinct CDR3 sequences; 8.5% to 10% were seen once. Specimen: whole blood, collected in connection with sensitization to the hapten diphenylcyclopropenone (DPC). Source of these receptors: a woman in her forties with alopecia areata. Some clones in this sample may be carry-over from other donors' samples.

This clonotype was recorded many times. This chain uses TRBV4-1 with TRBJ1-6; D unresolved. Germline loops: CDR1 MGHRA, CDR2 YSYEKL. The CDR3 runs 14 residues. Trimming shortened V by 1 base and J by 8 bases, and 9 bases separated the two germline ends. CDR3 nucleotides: TGCGCCAGCAGCCAAGGCGCAGGTCATTCACCCCTCCACTTT. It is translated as CASSQGAGHSPLHF.

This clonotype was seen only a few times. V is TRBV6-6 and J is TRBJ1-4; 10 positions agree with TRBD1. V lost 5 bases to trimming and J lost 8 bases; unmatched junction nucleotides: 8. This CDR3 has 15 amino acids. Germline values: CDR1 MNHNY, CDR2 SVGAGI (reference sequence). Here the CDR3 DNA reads TGTGCCAGCAGTGACCCCGGGACAGGGGTCGAAAAACTGTTTTTT. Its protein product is CASSDPGTGVEKLFF.

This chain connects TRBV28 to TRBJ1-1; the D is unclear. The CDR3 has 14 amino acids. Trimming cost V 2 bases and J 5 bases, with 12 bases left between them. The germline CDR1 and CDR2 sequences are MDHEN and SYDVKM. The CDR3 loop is CASSLVTVRTEAFF. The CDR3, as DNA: TGTGCCAGCAGTTTAGTCACAGTTAGGACTGAAGCTTTCTTT.

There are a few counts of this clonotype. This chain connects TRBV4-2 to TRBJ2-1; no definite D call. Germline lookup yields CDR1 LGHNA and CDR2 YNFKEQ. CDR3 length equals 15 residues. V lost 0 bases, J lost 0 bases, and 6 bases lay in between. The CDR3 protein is CASSQEKNSYNEQFF. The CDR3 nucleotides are TGTGCCAGCAGCCAAGAGAAAAACTCCTACAATGAGCAGTTCTTC.

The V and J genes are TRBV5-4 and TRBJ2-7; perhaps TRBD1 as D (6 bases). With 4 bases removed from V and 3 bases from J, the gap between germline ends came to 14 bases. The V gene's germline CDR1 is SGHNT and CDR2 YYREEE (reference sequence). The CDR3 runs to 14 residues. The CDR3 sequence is CASSPMGQSYEQYF. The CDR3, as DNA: TGTGCCAGCAGCCCCATGGGACAAAGCTACGAGCAGTACTTC.

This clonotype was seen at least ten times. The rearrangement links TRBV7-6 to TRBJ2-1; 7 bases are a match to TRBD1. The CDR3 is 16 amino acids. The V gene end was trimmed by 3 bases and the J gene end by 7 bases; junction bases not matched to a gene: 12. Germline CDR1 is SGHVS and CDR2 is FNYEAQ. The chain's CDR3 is CASSLDRDSLRNEQFF. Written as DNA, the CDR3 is TGTGCCAGCAGCTTGGACCGGGACAGCCTTCGTAATGAGCAGTTCTTC. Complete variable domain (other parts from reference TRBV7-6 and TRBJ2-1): GAGVSQSPRYKVTKRGQDVALRCDPISGHVSLYWYRQALGQGPEFLTYFNYEAQQDKSGLPNDRFSAERPEGSISTLTIQRTEQRDSAMYRCASSLDRDSLRNEQFFGPGTRLTVL.

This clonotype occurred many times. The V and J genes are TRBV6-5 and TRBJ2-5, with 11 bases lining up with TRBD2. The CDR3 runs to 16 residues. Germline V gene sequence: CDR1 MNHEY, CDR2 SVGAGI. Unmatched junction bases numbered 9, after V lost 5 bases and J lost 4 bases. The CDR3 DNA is TGTGCCAGCAGTCGACGCACTAGCGGGGGCCCAGAGACCCAGTACTTC. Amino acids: CASSRRTSGGPETQYF.

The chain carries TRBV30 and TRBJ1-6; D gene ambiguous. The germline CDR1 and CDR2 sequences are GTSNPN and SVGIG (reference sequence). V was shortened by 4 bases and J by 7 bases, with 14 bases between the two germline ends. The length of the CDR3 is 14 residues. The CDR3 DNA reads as TGTGCCTGGATGTGGGATTTGGGGAATTCACCCCTCCACTTT. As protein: CAWMWDLGNSPLHF. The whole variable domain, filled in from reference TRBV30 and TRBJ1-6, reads SQTIHQWPATLVQPVGSPLSLECTVEGTSNPNLYWYRQAAGRGLQLLFYSVGIGQISSEVPQNLSASRPQDRQFILSSKKLLLSDSGFYLCAWMWDLGNSPLHFGNGTRLTVT.

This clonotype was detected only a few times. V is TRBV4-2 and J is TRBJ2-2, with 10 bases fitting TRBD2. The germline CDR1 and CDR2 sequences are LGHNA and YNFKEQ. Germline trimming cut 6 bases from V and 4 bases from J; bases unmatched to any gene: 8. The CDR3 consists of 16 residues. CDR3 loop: CASSFGSGGLTGELFF. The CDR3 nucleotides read TGTGCCAGCAGTTTCGGTAGCGGGGGGCTCACCGGGGAGCTGTTTTTT.

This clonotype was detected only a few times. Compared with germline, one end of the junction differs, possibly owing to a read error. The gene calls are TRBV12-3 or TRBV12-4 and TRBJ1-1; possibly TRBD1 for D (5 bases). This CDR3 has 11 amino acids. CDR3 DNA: TGTGCCAGCAGTTCATCTTGGGGGACCGCCTTT. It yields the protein CASSSSWGTAF.

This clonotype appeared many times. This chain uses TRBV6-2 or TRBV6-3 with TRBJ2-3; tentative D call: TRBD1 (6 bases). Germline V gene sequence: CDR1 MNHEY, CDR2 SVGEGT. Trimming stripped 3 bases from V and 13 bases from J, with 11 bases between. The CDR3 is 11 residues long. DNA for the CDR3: TGTGCCAGCAGTTATGGGACAATCGAGTATTTT. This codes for CASSYGTIEYF.

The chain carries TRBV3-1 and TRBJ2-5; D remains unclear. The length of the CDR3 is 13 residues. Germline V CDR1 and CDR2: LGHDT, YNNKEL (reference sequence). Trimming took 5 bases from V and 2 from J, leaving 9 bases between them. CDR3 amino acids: CASSTDTQETQYF. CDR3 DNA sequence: TGTGCCAGCAGCACTGATACTCAAGAGACCCAGTACTTC.

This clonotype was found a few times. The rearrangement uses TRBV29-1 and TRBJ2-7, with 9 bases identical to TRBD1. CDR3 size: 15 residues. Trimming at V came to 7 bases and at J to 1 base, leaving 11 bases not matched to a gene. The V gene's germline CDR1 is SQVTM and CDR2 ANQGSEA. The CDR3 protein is CSAVGTGRSSYEQYF. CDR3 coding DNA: TGCAGCGCCGTCGGGACAGGGCGATCTTCCTACGAGCAGTACTTC.

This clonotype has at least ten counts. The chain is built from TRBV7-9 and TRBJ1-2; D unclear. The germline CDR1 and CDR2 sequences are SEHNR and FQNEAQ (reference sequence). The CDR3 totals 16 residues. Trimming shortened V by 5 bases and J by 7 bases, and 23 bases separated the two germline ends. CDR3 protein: CASSPGGQVLLLGYTF. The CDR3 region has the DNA TGTGCCAGCAGCCCAGGAGGGCAAGTTCTTTTACTTGGCTACACCTTC.

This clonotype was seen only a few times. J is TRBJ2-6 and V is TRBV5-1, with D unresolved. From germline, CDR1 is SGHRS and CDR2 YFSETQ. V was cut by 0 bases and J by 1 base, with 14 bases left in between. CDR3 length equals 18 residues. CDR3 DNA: TGCGCCAGCAGCTTGGGACCTCCGGATCTATCTGGGGCCAACGTCCTGACTTTC. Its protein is CASSLGPPDLSGANVLTF.

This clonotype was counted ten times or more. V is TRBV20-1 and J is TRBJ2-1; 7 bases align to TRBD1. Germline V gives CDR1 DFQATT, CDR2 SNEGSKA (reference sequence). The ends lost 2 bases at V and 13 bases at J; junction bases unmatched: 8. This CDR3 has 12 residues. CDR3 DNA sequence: TGCAGTGCTAGAAGTCCGGGACAGATCCAGTTCTTC. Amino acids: CSARSPGQIQFF.

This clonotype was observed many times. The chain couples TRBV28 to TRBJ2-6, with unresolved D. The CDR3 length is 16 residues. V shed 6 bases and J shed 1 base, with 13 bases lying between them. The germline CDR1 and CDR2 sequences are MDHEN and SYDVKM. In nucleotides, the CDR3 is TGTGCCAGCAGGCCGGAGAGGTATTCTGGGGCCAACGTCCTGACTTTC. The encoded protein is CASRPERYSGANVLTF.

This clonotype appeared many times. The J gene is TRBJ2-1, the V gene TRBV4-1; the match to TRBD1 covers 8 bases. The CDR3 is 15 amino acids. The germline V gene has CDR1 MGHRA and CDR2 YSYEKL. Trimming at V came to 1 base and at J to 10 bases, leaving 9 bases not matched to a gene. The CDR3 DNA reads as TGCGCCAGCAGCCAAGGACAGGGGCCGGCGGTCGAGCAGTTCTTC. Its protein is CASSQGQGPAVEQFF.

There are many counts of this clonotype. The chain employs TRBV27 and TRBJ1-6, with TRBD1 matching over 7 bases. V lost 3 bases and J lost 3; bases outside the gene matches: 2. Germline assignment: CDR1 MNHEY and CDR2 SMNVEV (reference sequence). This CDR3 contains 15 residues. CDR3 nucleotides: TGTGCCAGCAGTTTGGGACAGATCTATAATTCACCCCTCCACTTT. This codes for CASSLGQIYNSPLHF.

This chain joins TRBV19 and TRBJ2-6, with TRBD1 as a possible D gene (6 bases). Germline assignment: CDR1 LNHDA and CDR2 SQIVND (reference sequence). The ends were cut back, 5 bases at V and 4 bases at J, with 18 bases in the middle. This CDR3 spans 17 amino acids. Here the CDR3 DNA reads TGTGCCAGTAGTTCCAGGACAGACCCTTGGGGGGCCAACGTCCTGACTTTC. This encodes CASSSRTDPWGANVLTF.

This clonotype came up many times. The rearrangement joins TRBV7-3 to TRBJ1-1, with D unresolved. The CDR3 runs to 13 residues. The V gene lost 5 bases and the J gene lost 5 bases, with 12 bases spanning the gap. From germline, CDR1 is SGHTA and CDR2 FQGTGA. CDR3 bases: TGTGCCAGCAGCCAAGATCCTCGAACTGAAGCTTTCTTT. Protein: CASSQDPRTEAFF.

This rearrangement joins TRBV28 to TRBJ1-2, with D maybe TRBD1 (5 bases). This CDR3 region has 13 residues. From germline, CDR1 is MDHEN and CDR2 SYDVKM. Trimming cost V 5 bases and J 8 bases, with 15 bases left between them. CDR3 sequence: CASSPGTPRGYTF. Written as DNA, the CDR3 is TGTGCCAGCAGTCCTGGGACCCCACGAGGCTACACCTTC.

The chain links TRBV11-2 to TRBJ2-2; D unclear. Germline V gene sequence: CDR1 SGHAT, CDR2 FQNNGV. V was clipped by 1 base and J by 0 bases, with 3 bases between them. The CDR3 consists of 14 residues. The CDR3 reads CASSLAPNTGELFF. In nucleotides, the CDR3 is TGTGCCAGCAGCTTAGCCCCGAACACCGGGGAGCTGTTTTTT.

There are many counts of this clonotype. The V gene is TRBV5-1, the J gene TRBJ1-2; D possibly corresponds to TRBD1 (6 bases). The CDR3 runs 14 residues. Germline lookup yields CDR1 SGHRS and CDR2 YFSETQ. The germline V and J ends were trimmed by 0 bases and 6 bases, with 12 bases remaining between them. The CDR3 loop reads CASSLAGDRHGYTF. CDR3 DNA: TGCGCCAGCAGCTTGGCAGGGGATCGTCATGGCTACACCTTC.

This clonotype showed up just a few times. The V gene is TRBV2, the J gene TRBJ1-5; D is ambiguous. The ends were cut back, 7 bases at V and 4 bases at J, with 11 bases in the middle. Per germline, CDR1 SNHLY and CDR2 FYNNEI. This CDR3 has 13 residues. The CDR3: CASKGLPNQPQHF. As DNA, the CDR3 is TGTGCCAGCAAGGGCCTCCCTAATCAGCCCCAGCATTTT. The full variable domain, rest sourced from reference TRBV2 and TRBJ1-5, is EPEVTQTPSHQVTQMGQEVILRCVPISNHLYFYWYRQILGQKVEFLVSFYNNEISEKSEIFDDQFSVERPDGSNFTLKIRSTKLEDSAMYFCASKGLPNQPQHFGDGTRLSIL.

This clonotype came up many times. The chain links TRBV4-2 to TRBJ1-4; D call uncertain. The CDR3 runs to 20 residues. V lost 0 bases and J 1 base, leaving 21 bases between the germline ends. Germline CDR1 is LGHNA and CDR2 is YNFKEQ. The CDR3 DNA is TGTGCCAGCAGCCAAGACGGATTGCGCGGCTGGGAGGAAACTAATGAAAAACTGTTTTTT. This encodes CASSQDGLRGWEETNEKLFF.

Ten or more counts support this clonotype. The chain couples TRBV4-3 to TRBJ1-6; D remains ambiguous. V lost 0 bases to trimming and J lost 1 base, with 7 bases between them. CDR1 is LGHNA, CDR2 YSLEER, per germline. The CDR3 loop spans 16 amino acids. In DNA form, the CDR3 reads TGCGCCAGCAGCCAAGATGTGGGATCCTATAATTCACCCCTCCACTTT. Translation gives CASSQDVGSYNSPLHF.

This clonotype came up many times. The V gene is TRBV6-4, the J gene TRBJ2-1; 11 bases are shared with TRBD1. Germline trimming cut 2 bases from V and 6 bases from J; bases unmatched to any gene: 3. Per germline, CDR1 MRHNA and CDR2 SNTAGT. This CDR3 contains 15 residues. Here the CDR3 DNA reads TGTGCCAGCAGTGACAGGACAGGGGGCTTCAATGAGCAGTTCTTC. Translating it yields CASSDRTGGFNEQFF.

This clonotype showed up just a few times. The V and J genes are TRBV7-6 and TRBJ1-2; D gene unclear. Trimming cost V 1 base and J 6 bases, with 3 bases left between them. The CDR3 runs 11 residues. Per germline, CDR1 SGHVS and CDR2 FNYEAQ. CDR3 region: CASSLDNGYTF. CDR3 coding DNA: TGTGCCAGCAGCTTAGATAATGGCTACACCTTC.

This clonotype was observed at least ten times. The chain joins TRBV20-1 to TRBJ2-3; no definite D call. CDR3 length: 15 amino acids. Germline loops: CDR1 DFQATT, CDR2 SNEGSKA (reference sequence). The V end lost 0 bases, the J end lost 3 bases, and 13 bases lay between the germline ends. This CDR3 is CSARDPLDNTDTQYF. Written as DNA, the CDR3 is TGCAGTGCTAGAGATCCCCTAGACAATACAGATACGCAGTATTTT.